This TCR beta chain stems from a study of blood T cell repertoires in COVID-19. At the level of the study: The United States, Italy and Spain supplied acute and convalescent COVID-19 samples. T cells, B-cell-depleted T cells, or PBMCs supplied cDNA or gDNA.

Study processing details: Amplified reference gene primers provided the basis for estimating nucleated cell counts. The protocol was immunoSEQ multiplex PCR, while the TCRdb copy is restricted to in-frame clones and leaves out a portion. V and J calls and clone size are those listed in that table; D and trimming were worked out from the DNA. The sample gives hundreds of thousands of clones, about 90% of which show up once; less than 3.5% is in the top ten. This CDR3 contains 16 residues. Germline CDR1 and CDR2: SGHTA and FQGNSA. The V and J ends lost 0 bases and 9 bases, in that order; junction bases with no gene match: 7.

Sequenced input: peripheral blood. The V and J genes are TRBV7-2 and TRBJ1-6; TRBD1 aligns across 8 bases. This TCR derives from a woman aged 18-29 years who had recovered from COVID-19. The CDR3 protein is CASSLAGQGSGSPLHF. CDR3 nucleotide sequence: TGTGCCAGCAGCTTAGCCGGACAGGGCTCGGGTTCACCCCTCCACTTT.